This is a list of T cell receptor beta chains from one sample in a study of cytomegalovirus exposure and HLA in healthy donors. Using immunoSEQ multiplex PCR, the repertoire was profiled, and TCRdb retains in-frame clones only, with some absent. The data hold around 150,000 clones, with about 75% observed a single time. The specimen sequenced was PBMCs. These receptors came from a female donor in good health and CMV-seronegative. The CDR3 runs from the conserved cysteine through the conserved F or W. The D gene is left open where the match is weak. Clone size is shown for a subset of rows, as once, few, many or a class of expanded clone.

v_gene	abundance	d_gene	j_gene	CDR3aa	CDR3nt
TRBV2	-	TRBD1	TRBJ1-3	CASRPDRVGNTIYF	TGTGCCAGCAGACCTGACAGGGTCGGAAACACCATATATTTT
TRBV2	-	-	TRBJ1-1	CALSTEMNTEAFF	TGTGCCCTCTCGACTGAGATGAACACTGAAGCTTTCTTT
TRBV7-9	-	-	TRBJ1-5	CASSLGAGINQPQHF	TGTGCCAGCAGCTTAGGGGCAGGGATCAATCAGCCCCAGCATTTT
TRBV4-2	-	TRBD2	TRBJ2-7	CASSRRLAESYEQYF	TGTGCCAGCAGCCGCCGACTAGCGGAGTCCTACGAGCAGTACTTC
TRBV2	few	-	TRBJ1-2	CASEGGVYGYTF	TGTGCCAGCGAAGGAGGGGTCTATGGCTACACCTTC
TRBV5-4	-	TRBD2	TRBJ2-4	CASSSLAAGNIQYF	TGTGCCAGCAGCTCCCTAGCAGCGGGGAACATTCAGTACTTC
TRBV25-1	few	TRBD1	TRBJ1-6	CASSEPRGTSYNSPLHF	TGTGCCAGCAGTGAGCCCAGGGGGACCTCCTATAATTCACCCCTCCACTTT
TRBV2	few	TRBD1	TRBJ2-5	CASSRTGEETQYF	TGTGCCAGCAGTCGGACAGGAGAGGAGACCCAGTACTTC
TRBV29-1	-	-	TRBJ1-1	CSASHDSNTEAFF	TGCAGCGCCAGCCATGACAGCAACACTGAAGCTTTCTTT
TRBV4-1	-	TRBD2	TRBJ2-5	CASSQGSGSLETQYF	TGCGCCAGCAGCCAAGGCAGCGGGAGTTTAGAGACCCAGTACTTC
TRBV5-1	-	-	TRBJ2-3	CASSLEPGTDTQYF	TGCGCCAGCAGCTTGGAACCGGGGACTGATACGCAGTATTTT
TRBV7-9	once	TRBD1	TRBJ1-1	CASSRDRGTEAFF	TGTGCCAGCAGCCGCGACAGGGGCACTGAAGCTTTCTTT
TRBV27	many	TRBD1	TRBJ1-2	CASSQGGQNYGYTF	TGTGCCAGCAGCCAAGGGGGACAGAACTATGGCTACACCTTC
TRBV5-1	-	-	TRBJ2-3	CASSLGRQDTDTQYF	TGCGCCAGCAGCTTGGGCCGGCAGGATACAGATACGCAGTATTTT
TRBV10-3	-	TRBD2	TRBJ2-1	CAISELASGNNEQFF	TGTGCCATCAGTGAATTGGCTAGCGGAAACAATGAGCAGTTCTTC
TRBV21-1	-	-	TRBJ2-1	CASGGGTLPPYNEQFF	TGTGCCAGCGGGGGAGGTACCCTTCCACCCTACAATGAGCAGTTCTTC
TRBV30	few	TRBD2	TRBJ2-7	CAWSRAGGSYEQYF	TGTGCCTGGAGTCGCGCGGGAGGCTCCTACGAGCAGTACTTC
TRBV5-1	-	TRBD1	TRBJ2-4	CASSLDRGGKNIQYF	TGCGCCAGCAGCTTGGACAGGGGTGGAAAAAACATTCAGTACTTC
TRBV2	-	-	TRBJ1-5	CASSLQGTKNQPQHF	TGTGCCAGCAGTTTACAGGGTACTAAAAATCAGCCCCAGCATTTT
TRBV25-1	-	-	TRBJ2-2	CASSEFGAGELFF	TGTGCCAGCAGTGAATTCGGTGCCGGGGAGCTGTTTTTT
TRBV4-1	-	-	TRBJ1-4	CASSPLTPPKDEKLFF	TGCGCCAGCAGCCCCCTAACCCCCCCGAAAGATGAAAAACTGTTTTTT
TRBV6-1	-	-	TRBJ2-7	CASSEGGHIYEQYF	TGTGCCAGCAGTGAGGGGGGGCACATTTACGAGCAGTACTTC
TRBV19	-	TRBD1	TRBJ1-1	CASSLYLGTVVNTEAFF	TGTGCCAGTAGTTTATACCTCGGGACAGTCGTGAACACTGAAGCTTTCTTT
TRBV7-9	-	-	TRBJ1-2	CASSRQLRGYTF	TGTGCCAGCAGCAGACAGTTAAGAGGCTACACCTTC
TRBV30	-	TRBD2	TRBJ2-7	CAWSKTLAGVSEQYF	TGTGCCTGGAGTAAAACACTAGCGGGAGTCTCCGAGCAGTACTTC
TRBV10-3	-	TRBD1	TRBJ1-3	CAISTGTGVGNTIYF	TGTGCCATCAGTACCGGGACAGGGGTGGGAAACACCATATATTTT
TRBV5-4	-	TRBD2	TRBJ2-5	CASTGGQGTSGIQETQYF	TGTGCCAGCACCGGCGGTCAGGGGACTAGCGGGATCCAAGAGACCCAGTACTTC
TRBV7-8	few	TRBD2	TRBJ2-5	CASSLSRTSGRGGQETQYF	TGTGCCAGCAGCCTAAGTAGGACTAGCGGGAGGGGAGGTCAAGAGACCCAGTACTTC
TRBV7-3	-	TRBD1	TRBJ2-1	CASSLGQDWNEQFF	TGTGCCAGCAGCTTGGGACAGGATTGGAATGAGCAGTTCTTC
TRBV11-2	-	TRBD2	TRBJ2-3	CASSLTSGALTDTQYF	TGTGCCAGCAGCTTGACTAGCGGGGCCCTCACAGATACGCAGTATTTT
TRBV15	once	TRBD1	TRBJ1-3	CATSGQGNRNTIYF	TGTGCCACCAGCGGACAGGGCAACCGAAACACCATATATTTT
TRBV5-4	-	-	TRBJ2-7	CASSRTRASYEQYF	TGTGCCAGCAGCCGTACCCGCGCCTCCTACGAGCAGTACTTC
TRBV29-1	-	TRBD1	TRBJ2-6	CSVGDRGSSGANVLTF	TGCAGCGTCGGGGACAGGGGTAGCTCTGGGGCCAACGTCCTGACTTTC
TRBV25-1	-	TRBD1	TRBJ2-4	CASSELGTGEAKNIQYF	TGTGCCAGCAGTGAATTAGGGACAGGAGAAGCCAAAAACATTCAGTACTTC
TRBV18	-	TRBD2	TRBJ2-1	CASSPDLSGGQFF	TGTGCCAGCTCACCCGATCTTAGCGGGGGGCAGTTCTTC
TRBV5-8	once	-	TRBJ1-5	CASSLALNSHQPQHF	TGTGCCAGCAGCTTGGCCCTTAATTCTCATCAGCCCCAGCATTTT
TRBV5-1	-	-	TRBJ1-5	CASSLGTASYSNQPQHF	TGCGCCAGCAGCTTGGGGACAGCCTCGTATAGCAATCAGCCCCAGCATTTT
TRBV19	-	-	TRBJ1-4	CASSTPSRGSNEKLFF	TGTGCCAGTAGTACCCCTTCGAGAGGGTCTAATGAAAAACTGTTTTTT
TRBV6-5	few	-	TRBJ2-7	CASSTGYEQYF	TGTGCCAGCTCGACAGGTTACGAGCAGTACTTC
TRBV2	few	TRBD2	TRBJ2-5	CASSGGGTQYF	TGTGCCAGCAGTGGGGGGGGGACCCAGTACTTC
TRBV6-4	-	TRBD2	TRBJ2-7	CASSLSGGGSEQYF	TGTGCCAGCAGTCTAAGCGGGGGCGGGAGCGAGCAGTACTTC
TRBV9	-	TRBD2	TRBJ2-5	CASSAHVRGGLETQYF	TGTGCCAGCAGCGCCCACGTCCGCGGGGGGCTAGAGACCCAGTACTTC
TRBV6-5	-	-	TRBJ1-1	CASSYEAALNTEAFF	TGTGCCAGCAGTTACGAGGCAGCGTTGAACACTGAAGCTTTCTTT
TRBV7-3	-	-	TRBJ2-1	CASSLTAGLEQFF	TGTGCCAGCAGCTTAACTGCGGGCCTTGAGCAGTTCTTC
TRBV5-1	-	-	TRBJ2-2	CASSTRLGWTGELFF	TGCGCCAGCAGCACACGACTAGGCTGGACCGGGGAGCTGTTTTTT
TRBV6-1	-	TRBD1	TRBJ1-4	CASSEVVATGGISNEKLFF	TGTGCCAGCAGTGAAGTTGTGGCGACAGGGGGCATATCTAATGAAAAACTGTTTTTT
TRBV7-2	-	-	TRBJ1-5	CASSLESGNNQPQHF	TGTGCCAGCAGCTTAGAATCAGGGAACAATCAGCCCCAGCATTTT